This is a list of T cell receptor beta chains from one sample in a study of PD-1 blockade in classical Hodgkin lymphoma. Clones were sequenced by immunoSEQ multiplex PCR, and TCRdb holds only the in-frame ones, with some missing. The sample yields roughly 55,000 clones, over 75% seen once. The input for sequencing was peripheral blood mononuclear cells (PBMCs), taken at baseline. These receptors all stem from a human donor with classical Hodgkin lymphoma. The CDR3 runs from the conserved cysteine through the conserved F or W. Each record gives: CDR3 protein, CDR3 DNA, V gene, D gene, J gene, clone size. The D gene is left open where the match is weak. Clone sizes are given selectively: once, few, many, or a class where the clone is expanded.

CASSHKPGTSGAGELFF,TGTGCCAGCAGCCACAAACCCGGGACTAGCGGGGCGGGGGAGCTGTTTTTT,TRBV11-1,TRBD2,TRBJ2-2,.
CASSSRGTGELFF,TGTGCCAGCAGCTCTAGGGGGACCGGGGAGCTGTTTTTT,TRBV7-2,.,TRBJ2-2,.
CATSRLSGRAQETQYF,TGTGCCACCAGCAGACTTAGCGGGAGGGCCCAAGAGACCCAGTACTTC,TRBV15,TRBD2,TRBJ2-5,.
CASSGGTGEGNTIYF,TGTGCCAGCAGCGGAGGGACAGGGGAGGGAAACACCATATATTTT,TRBV11-2,TRBD1,TRBJ1-3,.
CASSFPGSEAFF,TGTGCCAGCAGTTTTCCAGGGTCTGAAGCTTTCTTT,TRBV27,.,TRBJ1-1,.
CASSTTATDTQYF,TGTGCCAGCAGCACGACAGCCACAGATACGCAGTATTTT,TRBV7-9,.,TRBJ2-3,.
CASSQDPAGGSYNGQFF,TGCGCCAGCAGCCAAGATCCCGCCGGGGGCTCCTACAATGGGCAGTTCTTC,TRBV4-3,.,TRBJ2-1,few
CASSLQGVGNTEAFF,TGTGCCAGCAGCTTACAGGGGGTGGGGAACACTGAAGCTTTCTTT,TRBV7-9,TRBD1,TRBJ1-1,.
CASSLGQMEPQHF,TGTGCCAGCAGCTTAGGGCAGATGGAGCCCCAGCATTTT,TRBV11-2,.,TRBJ1-5,few
CASSPRVNTEAFF,TGTGCCAGCTCCCCCAGAGTGAACACTGAAGCTTTCTTT,TRBV7-2,.,TRBJ1-1,.
CAWSGQKNQPQHF,TGTGCCTGGAGTGGACAGAAGAATCAGCCCCAGCATTTT,TRBV30,.,TRBJ1-5,.
CARSAEAGETQYF,TGTGCCAGGAGTGCTGAAGCTGGAGAGACCCAGTACTTC,TRBV2,.,TRBJ2-5,.
CASSSGGLAGTYNEQFF,TGTGCCAGCAGCTCGGGAGGACTAGCGGGGACCTACAATGAGCAGTTCTTC,TRBV7-9,TRBD2,TRBJ2-1,.
CSVGRNMNTEAFF,TGCAGCGTTGGCCGGAACATGAACACTGAAGCTTTCTTT,TRBV29-1,.,TRBJ1-1,.
CATIDGVRYEQYF,TGTGCCACCATCGACGGGGTACGCTACGAGCAGTACTTC,TRBV6-1,.,TRBJ2-7,.
CASSPRQLTSTDTQYF,TGTGCCAGCAGTCCTCGACAGCTTACTAGCACAGATACGCAGTATTTT,TRBV7-2,.,TRBJ2-3,.
CSAETGYGYTF,TGCAGTGCGGAGACAGGGTACGGCTACACCTTC,TRBV20-1,TRBD1,TRBJ1-2,many
CASSIRLDHTDTQYF,TGTGCCAGTAGTATCCGACTGGATCACACAGATACGCAGTATTTT,TRBV19,.,TRBJ2-3,.
CASNKRELPPGELFF,TGTGCCAGCAACAAGCGGGAGCTCCCCCCCGGGGAGCTGTTTTTT,TRBV5-8,TRBD2,TRBJ2-2,few
CASTNRARDSPLHF,TGCGCCAGCACTAACAGGGCTCGAGATTCACCCCTCCACTTT,TRBV4-1,.,TRBJ1-6,.
CASTEGGLAQYF,TGTGCCAGCACCGAGGGCGGGCTTGCCCAGTACTTC,TRBV7-2,.,TRBJ2-5,once
CATSGTRDITGNQPQHF,TGTGCCACCAGCGGAACAAGGGATATTACCGGCAATCAGCCCCAGCATTTT,TRBV15,.,TRBJ1-5,few